Listed here is a single TCR beta chain. Germline-derived CDR1 and CDR2 are MGHRA and YSYEKL. The CDR3 spans 13 residues. V was clipped by 0 bases and J by 8 bases, with 7 bases between them. Cryopreserved PBMCs provided 2 to 2.5 micrograms of genomic DNA for the TCR beta libraries. This sample stems from a study of cytotoxic CD8 clonotypes in ibrutinib-treated CLL. The wider study: Among the samples, the mean was roughly 240,000 productive templates and roughly 100,000 productive rearrangements.

Clones were read by immunoSEQ multiplex PCR, and TCRdb kept only the in-frame ones, dropping some. The sample lists 150,000 or so clones, about four fifths seen once, with roughly 13% in the top ten. The receptor was derived from a human donor with chronic lymphocytic leukemia. V gene TRBV4-1 combines with J gene TRBJ2-2; TRBD1 might be the D (5 bases). The sample was PBMCs, taken after 12 months of ibrutinib treatment. The chain's CDR3 is CASSQEGVGELFF. CDR3 DNA: TGCGCCAGCAGCCAAGAAGGGGTGGGGGAGCTGTTTTTT.